Presented here are 12 T cell receptor beta chains from one specimen sequenced in a study of blood T cell repertoires in COVID-19. The method was immunoSEQ multiplex PCR; TCRdb's version includes in-frame clones alone and lacks a portion of them. The data contain roughly 53,000 clones, 76% of them singletons. The sample consisted of peripheral blood. These receptors all come from a man in his forties or fifties with active or convalescent COVID-19.

The chain carries TRBV7-8 and TRBJ1-2; a possible D gene is TRBD1 (6 bases). The CDR3 spans 13 residues. Germline V lookup: CDR1 SGHVS, CDR2 FQNEAQ. The V end lost 1 base, the J end lost 6 bases, and 9 bases lay between the germline ends. DNA for the CDR3: TGTGCCAGCAGCTTAGGAGGGGGGGATGGCTACACCTTC. Translated: CASSLGGGDGYTF.

This clone showed up just a few times. This rearrangement joins TRBV9 to TRBJ2-1, with 8 bases identical to TRBD2. Germline trimming cut 5 bases from V and 0 bases from J; bases unmatched to any gene: 7. From germline, CDR1 is SGDLS and CDR2 YYNGEE. CDR3 length equals 16 residues. The CDR3 sequence is CASSPAGTSSYNEQFF. Here the CDR3 DNA reads TGTGCCAGCAGTCCGGCCGGGACTAGCTCCTACAATGAGCAGTTCTTC.

V is TRBV25-1 and J is TRBJ1-2; D gene uncertain. The germline V gene encodes CDR1 MGHDK and CDR2 SYGVNS. Trimming took off 1 base at V and 4 bases at J, with 10 bases between the two ends. The CDR3 is 14 residues long. The CDR3 DNA sequence: TGTGCCAGCAGTGAATTAAGGGAGCCCTATGGCTACACCTTC. Its protein product is CASSELREPYGYTF.

The chain combines TRBV5-1 with TRBJ2-2; D gene ambiguous. Germline CDR1 SGHRS, CDR2 YFSETQ. V lost 5 bases to trimming and J lost 0 bases, with 14 bases between them. This CDR3 spans 16 amino acids. DNA for the CDR3: TGCGCCAGCAGTTTCACGACATTCGCGAACACCGGGGAGCTGTTTTTT. Its translation is CASSFTTFANTGELFF.

The V and J genes are TRBV6-5 and TRBJ1-1, with 11 bases fitting TRBD1. The ends lost 0 bases at V and 4 bases at J; junction bases unmatched: 4. Germline V gene sequence: CDR1 MNHEY, CDR2 SVGAGI. The CDR3 has 16 amino acids. CDR3 amino acids: CASSYSRTGGVTEAFF. The CDR3, as DNA: TGTGCCAGCAGTTACTCCAGGACAGGGGGCGTCACTGAAGCTTTCTTT.

In DNA form, the CDR3 reads TGTGCCAGCAGCGTTCAAGCGGGAGGGCCTATCGGGGAGCTGTTTTTT. It translates to CASSVQAGGPIGELFF. The J gene is TRBJ2-2, the V gene TRBV9; 10 bases are shared with TRBD2. The V segment lost 2 bases and the J segment 7 bases; nucleotides outside the gene matches: 8. Per germline, CDR1 SGDLS and CDR2 YYNGEE. The CDR3 has 16 residues.

The chain has TRBV11-2 and TRBJ2-2, with 11 bases identical to TRBD1. Germline assignment: CDR1 SGHAT and CDR2 FQNNGV. The CDR3 extends over 16 amino acids. The trim removed 6 bases at V and 4 bases at J, leaving 7 bases unmatched. CDR3: CASSKDRGLGTGELFF. CDR3 nucleotides: TGTGCCAGCAGTAAGGACAGGGGGCTGGGCACCGGGGAGCTGTTTTTT. The variable domain in full, with the rest retrieved from reference TRBV11-2 and TRBJ2-2, is EAGVAQSPRYKIIEKRQSVAFWCNPISGHATLYWYQQILGQGPKLLIQFQNNGVVDDSQLPKDRFSAERLKGVDSTLKIQPAKLEDSAVYLCASSKDRGLGTGELFFGEGSRLTVL.

CDR3 region: CSASSAGRETQYF. The CDR3, as DNA: TGCAGTGCTAGTTCTGCGGGCAGGGAGACCCAGTACTTC. The chain is built from TRBV20-1 and TRBJ2-5, with D perhaps matching TRBD2 (5 bases). This CDR3 has 13 residues. The germline gives CDR1 DFQATT, CDR2 SNEGSKA (reference sequence). V lost 3 bases to trimming and J lost 5 bases, with 13 bases between them.

This clone occurred a few times. This chain connects TRBV7-3 to TRBJ2-1, with TRBD2 identical over 10 bases. V dropped 4 bases and J dropped 8; count of bases not matched to a gene: 11. CDR3 length: 16 residues. Germline CDR1 SGHTA, CDR2 FQGTGA. The CDR3 protein is CASSSQPSGSGDEQFF. The CDR3 DNA sequence: TGTGCCAGCAGCTCCCAACCTAGCGGGAGTGGGGATGAGCAGTTCTTC. Using reference TRBV7-3 and TRBJ2-1 for the parts outside the CDR3, the full variable domain is GAGVSQTPSNKVTEKGKYVELRCDPISGHTALYWYRQSLGQGPEFLIYFQGTGAADDSGLPNDRFFAVRPEGSVSTLKIQRTERGDSAVYLCASSSQPSGSGDEQFFGPGTRLTVL.

The CDR3 spells CASSHDPGAQYF. In DNA form, the CDR3 reads TGTGCCAGCAGCCACGACCCAGGGGCCCAGTACTTC. V usage is TRBV3-1 (or the pseudogene TRBV3-2) and J usage is TRBJ2-5; D may be TRBD1 (6 bases). V lost 3 bases, J lost 9 bases, and 11 bases lay in between. The CDR3 is 12 amino acids. Germline V gene data show CDR1 as LGHDT and CDR2 as YNNKEL (reference sequence).

The chain joins TRBV21-1 to TRBJ1-1; the DNA was not used to check the table's D call, TRBD1. TRBV21-1 is annotated as a pseudogene. The CDR3 is 14 amino acids. CDR3 in DNA: TGTGCCAGCAGCAAACCCCAGGGGGCGAGCGGAGCTTTCTTT. Amino acids: CASSKPQGASGAFF.

This clone was counted a few times. The chain combines TRBV7-3 with TRBJ2-1, with 9 bases fitting TRBD2. In germline, CDR1 is SGHTA, CDR2 FQGTGA. This CDR3 region has 15 residues. V lost 3 bases and J lost 4; bases outside the gene matches: 4. The CDR3 DNA is TGTGCCAGCAGCTTCGGAGCGGGGGGTTACAATGAGCAGTTCTTC. Amino acid sequence: CASSFGAGGYNEQFF.